The text below deals with one TCR beta chain. Its target is unknown. The CDR3 length is 13 residues. V was pared by 8 bases and J by 4 bases, with 10 bases between. Germline lookup yields CDR1 SGHRS and CDR2 YFSETQ. Deep was the level at which the assay was run. Libraries were prepared by immunoSEQ multiplex PCR; TCRdb keeps only in-frame clonotypes and omits some of them. The sample consists of 850,000 to 1,200,000 clones, approximately 70% of them appearing once. This entry comes from a study of shared clonotypes between healthy human individuals. Findings of the study overall: Represented genetic and exposure-history diversity was restricted by having few donors.

The sample comprised memory CD4+ T cells sorted from blood. Stated subset: CD45RA-negative fraction. The rearrangement joins TRBV5-1 to TRBJ1-6, with D perhaps TRBD1 (5 bases). This clonotype was sampled from a man aged 18 to 35 in good health. CDR3 residues: CASSQGYNSPLHF. The CDR3 DNA is TGCGCCAGTAGTCAGGGATATAATTCACCCCTCCACTTT.